The clone carrying this T cell receptor (beta chain) was seen at least ten times. As yet, its antigen is unknown. The V segment lost 6 bases and the J segment 5 bases; nucleotides outside the gene matches: 9. The CDR3 is 14 amino acids. CDR1 SQVTM and CDR2 ANQGSEA come from the germline V gene. Preparation of the TCRbeta library used unique molecular identifiers. TCRdb re-analysed the PCR reads in MiXCR, keeping a single row per CDR3 protein. The sample lists nearly 200,000 distinct CDR3 sequences; 6.3% were seen once. The data derive from a study of T-cell reconstitution after alpha-beta-depleted transplantation in children. Study-wide points: By about two months after transplant, alpha-beta T cells reportedly arose from several hundred graft clones that had expanded.

Here the sequenced sample was PBMCs, taken before TCRalphabeta/CD19-depleted stem cell transplant. This TCR derives from a girl in the first two years of life with combined immunodeficiency, due to receive a stem cell transplant. The chain is built from TRBV29-1 and TRBJ2-1; 8 bases map to TRBD2. The CDR3 loop is CSVIRGGRDNEQFF. The CDR3 DNA reads TGCAGCGTCATCCGGGGGGGCCGAGACAATGAGCAGTTCTTC.